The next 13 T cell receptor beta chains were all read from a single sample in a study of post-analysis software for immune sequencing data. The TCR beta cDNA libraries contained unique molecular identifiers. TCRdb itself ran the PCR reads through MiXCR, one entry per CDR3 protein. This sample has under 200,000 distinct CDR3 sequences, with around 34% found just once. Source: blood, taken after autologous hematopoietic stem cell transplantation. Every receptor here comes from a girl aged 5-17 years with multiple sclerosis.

The CDR3 coding sequence is TGTGCCAGCAGTCCCTCCTCCCTGGGACGGGCCAAAAACATTCAGTACTTC. It yields the protein CASSPSSLGRAKNIQYF. The V and J genes are TRBV28 and TRBJ2-4; either TRBD1 or TRBD2 may fit D (5 bases each). Trimming shortened V by 5 bases and J by 1 base, and 18 bases separated the two germline ends. Germline CDR1 and CDR2: MDHEN and SYDVKM. There are 17 residues in the CDR3.

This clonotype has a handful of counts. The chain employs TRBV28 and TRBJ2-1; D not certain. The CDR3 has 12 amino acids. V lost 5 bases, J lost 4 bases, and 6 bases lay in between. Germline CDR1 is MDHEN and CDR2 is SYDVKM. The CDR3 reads CASSKIYNEQFF. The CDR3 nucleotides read TGTGCCAGCAGTAAGATTTACAATGAGCAGTTCTTC.

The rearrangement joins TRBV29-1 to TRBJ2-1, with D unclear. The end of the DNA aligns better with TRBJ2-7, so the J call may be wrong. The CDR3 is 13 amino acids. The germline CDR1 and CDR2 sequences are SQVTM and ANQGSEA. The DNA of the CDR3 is TGCAGCGTTTATTTAGGGTCCTACAATGAGCAGTACTTC. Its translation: CSVYLGSYNEQYF.

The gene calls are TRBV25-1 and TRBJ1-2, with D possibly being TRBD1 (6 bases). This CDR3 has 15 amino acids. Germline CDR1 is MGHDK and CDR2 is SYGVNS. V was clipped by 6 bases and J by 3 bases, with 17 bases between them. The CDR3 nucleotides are TGTGCCAGCAGGGGGCTGGGGGGCCCAGACTATGGCTACACCTTC. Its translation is CASRGLGGPDYGYTF.

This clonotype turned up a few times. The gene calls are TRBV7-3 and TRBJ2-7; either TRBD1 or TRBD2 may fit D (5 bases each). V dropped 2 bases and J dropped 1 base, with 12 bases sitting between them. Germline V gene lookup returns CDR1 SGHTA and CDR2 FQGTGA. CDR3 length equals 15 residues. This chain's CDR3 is CASSLEGMGSYEQYF. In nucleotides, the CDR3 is TGTGCCAGCAGCTTAGAGGGGATGGGGTCCTACGAGCAGTACTTC.

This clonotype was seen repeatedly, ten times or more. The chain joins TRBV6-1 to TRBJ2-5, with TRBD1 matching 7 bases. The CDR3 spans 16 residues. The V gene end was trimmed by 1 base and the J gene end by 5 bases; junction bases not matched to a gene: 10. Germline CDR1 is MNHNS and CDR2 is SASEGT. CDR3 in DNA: TGTGCCAGCAGTGAAGTGAGAGGGGGCGGTTGGGAGACCCAGTACTTC. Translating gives CASSEVRGGGWETQYF.

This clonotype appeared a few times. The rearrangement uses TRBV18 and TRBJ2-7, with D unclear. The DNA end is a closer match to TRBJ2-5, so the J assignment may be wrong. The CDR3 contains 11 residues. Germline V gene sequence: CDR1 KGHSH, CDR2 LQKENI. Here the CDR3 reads CASSPAETQYF. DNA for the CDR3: TGTGCCAGCTCACCGGCGGAGACCCAGTACTTC.

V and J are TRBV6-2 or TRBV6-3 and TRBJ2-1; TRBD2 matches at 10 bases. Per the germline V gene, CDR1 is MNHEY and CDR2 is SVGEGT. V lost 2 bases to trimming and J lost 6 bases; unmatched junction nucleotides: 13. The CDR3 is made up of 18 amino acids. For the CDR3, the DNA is TGTGCCAGCAGTTACGTGACTAGCGGGTTTATTGGAGGCAATGAGCAGTTCTTC. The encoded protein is CASSYVTSGFIGGNEQFF.

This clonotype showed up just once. The CDR3 sequence: CSARQYETQYF. CDR3 in DNA: TGCAGTGCTAGACAGTACGAGACCCAGTACTTC. The chain links TRBV20-1 to TRBJ2-5; unclear D gene. Per germline, CDR1 DFQATT and CDR2 SNEGSKA (reference sequence). Trimming took 2 bases from V and 5 from J, leaving 6 bases between them. The CDR3 contains 11 residues.

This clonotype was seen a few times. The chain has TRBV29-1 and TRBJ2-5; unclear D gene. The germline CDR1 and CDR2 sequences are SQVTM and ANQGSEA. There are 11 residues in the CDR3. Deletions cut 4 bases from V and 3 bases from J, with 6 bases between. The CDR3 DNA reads TGCAGCGTTGCTTTGGAAGAGACCCAGTACTTC. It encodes CSVALEETQYF.

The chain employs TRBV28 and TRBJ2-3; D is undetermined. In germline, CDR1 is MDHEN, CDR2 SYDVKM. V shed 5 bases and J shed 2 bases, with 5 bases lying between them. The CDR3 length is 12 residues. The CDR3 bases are TGTGCCAGCAGTACAAACACAGATACGCAGTATTTT. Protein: CASSTNTDTQYF.

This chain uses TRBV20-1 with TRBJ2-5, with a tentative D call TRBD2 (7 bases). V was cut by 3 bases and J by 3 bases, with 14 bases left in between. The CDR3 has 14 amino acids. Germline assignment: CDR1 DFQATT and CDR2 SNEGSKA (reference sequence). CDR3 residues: CSASSGAGEETQYF. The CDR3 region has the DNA TGCAGTGCTAGTTCGGGGGCGGGAGAAGAGACCCAGTACTTC.

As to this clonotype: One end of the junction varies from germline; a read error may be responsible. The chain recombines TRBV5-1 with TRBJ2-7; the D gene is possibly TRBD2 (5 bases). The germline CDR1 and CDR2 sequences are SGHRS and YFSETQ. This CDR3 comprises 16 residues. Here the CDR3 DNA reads TGCGCCGGCAGCTTGGCCGGAATAGCGTCTTCCTACGAGCAGTACTTC. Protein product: CAGSLAGIASSYEQYF.